A selection of T cell receptor beta chains follows, all from one sample in a study of vaccination and CD4 T cells after COVID-19. These TCRs are of unknown antigen specificity. MiXCR, run by TCRdb on the PCR reads, gives a single entry per CDR3 protein. The sample includes approximately 13,000 distinct CDR3 sequences, 52% of them seen just once. Sequenced sample: CD4+ T cells from blood, cultured in vitro. The receptors here all came from a human donor who had recovered from COVID-19. The CDR3 runs from the conserved cysteine through the conserved F or W. Each record gives: V gene, D gene, CDR3 protein. A D gene is named only where the DNA matches it firmly.

V gene: TRBV6-5
D gene: TRBD1
CDR3 protein: CASSFDRGFGYTF

V gene: TRBV6-5
D gene: .
CDR3 protein: CASSSFAGTYEQYF

V gene: TRBV7-2
D gene: .
CDR3 protein: CASSLSWGYTF

V gene: TRBV2
D gene: TRBD1
CDR3 protein: CASRKDRASGNEQYF

V gene: TRBV5-1
D gene: .
CDR3 protein: CASSFHPYEQYF

V gene: TRBV19
D gene: TRBD1
CDR3 protein: CASSILYRGRTEAFF

V gene: TRBV19
D gene: TRBD1
CDR3 protein: CASRGTGPFNQPQHF

V gene: TRBV11-2
D gene: .
CDR3 protein: CASTSLNRALSYEQYF

V gene: TRBV2
D gene: TRBD1
CDR3 protein: CASGRGTAENQPQHF

V gene: TRBV18
D gene: .
CDR3 protein: CASSPDLTKYF

V gene: TRBV2
D gene: .
CDR3 protein: CASSEQGGSYEQYF

V gene: TRBV19
D gene: .
CDR3 protein: CASSFRTEETEAFF

V gene: TRBV7-2
D gene: TRBD1
CDR3 protein: CASSPTRGTGAYEQYF

V gene: TRBV10-1
D gene: .
CDR3 protein: CASSERGLEPGLGNQPQHF

V gene: TRBV6-5
D gene: .
CDR3 protein: CASSYSGGQRNTEAFF

V gene: TRBV20-1
D gene: .
CDR3 protein: CSARDSRGADTQYF

V gene: TRBV20-1
D gene: .
CDR3 protein: CSARDTNGETQYF

V gene: TRBV24-1
D gene: .
CDR3 protein: CATSDPGPSYEQYF

V gene: TRBV20-1
D gene: .
CDR3 protein: CSQNSRESTDTQYF

V gene: TRBV6-1
D gene: .
CDR3 protein: CASSPRRDNEQFF

V gene: TRBV7-2
D gene: TRBD2
CDR3 protein: CASSFRAGGHTDTQYF

V gene: TRBV6-2/TRBV6-3
D gene: TRBD2
CDR3 protein: CASSYGLAGNYEQYF

V gene: TRBV20-1
D gene: .
CDR3 protein: CSAPGGVAAPYEQYF

V gene: TRBV2
D gene: TRBD1
CDR3 protein: CASSDPGTDNYGYTF

V gene: TRBV30
D gene: TRBD1
CDR3 protein: CAWSVLDRWGGYTF

V gene: TRBV30
D gene: TRBD1
CDR3 protein: CAWNQGGWGYTF

V gene: TRBV6-2/TRBV6-3
D gene: .
CDR3 protein: CASSRTQETQYF

V gene: TRBV19
D gene: .
CDR3 protein: CASMIASSGTQYF

V gene: TRBV6-2/TRBV6-3
D gene: .
CDR3 protein: CASSDTDTQYF

V gene: TRBV6-1
D gene: .
CDR3 protein: CASSEGWGSYEQYF

V gene: TRBV2
D gene: TRBD1
CDR3 protein: CASSGDRAPDTQYF

V gene: TRBV19
D gene: TRBD1
CDR3 protein: CASSIGQGGGYTF

V gene: TRBV25-1
D gene: TRBD1
CDR3 protein: CASSGRQGYANSPLHF

V gene: TRBV19
D gene: .
CDR3 protein: CASTYGRTNTGELFF

V gene: TRBV2
D gene: .
CDR3 protein: CASSVFGETQYF